The 17 T cell receptor beta chains below were found in one sample sequenced in a study of blood T cell repertoires in COVID-19. Profiled with immunoSEQ multiplex PCR; TCRdb holds only in-frame clones, not every one. The profile shows about 200,000 clones, around 90% of them singletons. Sequencing input: peripheral blood. Every receptor here comes from a man aged 55 to 69 who had recovered from COVID-19.

CDR3 residues: CASRSYGQGSNQPQHF. Written as DNA, the CDR3 is TGTGCCAGCAGATCATACGGACAGGGTAGCAATCAGCCCCAGCATTTT. V usage is TRBV2 and J usage is TRBJ1-5, with 8 bases aligning to TRBD1. Trimming removed 6 bases from V and 0 bases from J; junction bases left unmatched: 7. CDR3 size: 16 residues. Germline lookup yields CDR1 SNHLY and CDR2 FYNNEI.

Turning to this clone: The junction does not match germline at one end; this may be a read error. The chain joins TRBV20-1 to TRBJ2-7, with D maybe TRBD2 (6 bases). Looked up from germline, CDR1 is DFQATT and CDR2 is SNEGSKA (reference sequence). The length of the CDR3 is 10 residues. The CDR3 protein is CSARGRSVLF. Here the CDR3 DNA reads TGCAGTGCAAGAGGGAGGTCTGTCCTTTTC.

The rearrangement uses TRBV6-4 and TRBJ2-5; D might be TRBD2 (6 bases). The germline gives CDR1 MRHNA, CDR2 SNTAGT. V was clipped by 2 bases and J by 5 bases, with 30 bases between them. The length of the CDR3 is 20 residues. Here the CDR3 reads CASSDTPFYRDPGDRETQYF. In DNA, the CDR3 is TGTGCCAGCAGTGACACGCCCTTCTACCGGGACCCGGGGGATAGGGAGACCCAGTACTTC.

The genes are TRBV18 and TRBJ2-7, with TRBD1 matching over 9 bases. This CDR3 is built from 16 residues. The V segment lost 5 bases and the J segment 0 bases; nucleotides outside the gene matches: 8. The germline V gene has CDR1 KGHSH and CDR2 LQKENI. The CDR3 protein is CASSLGTGGPSYEQYF. In DNA form, the CDR3 reads TGTGCCAGCTCATTAGGAACAGGGGGCCCCTCCTACGAGCAGTACTTC.

The V and J genes are TRBV19 and TRBJ1-3; perhaps TRBD1 as D (6 bases). V was clipped by 4 bases and J by 0 bases, with 13 bases between them. Germline V lookup: CDR1 LNHDA, CDR2 SQIVND (reference sequence). The CDR3 sequence is 16 residues long. The CDR3 reads CASSNARGFSGNTIYF. In nucleotides, the CDR3 is TGTGCCAGTAGTAACGCGAGGGGGTTCTCTGGAAACACCATATATTTT.

The V gene is TRBV19, the J gene TRBJ1-1; 7 bases fit TRBD1. The CDR3 loop spans 15 amino acids. In germline, CDR1 is LNHDA, CDR2 SQIVND (reference sequence). V was clipped by 4 bases and J by 4 bases; unmatched bases: 9. The chain's CDR3 is CASSKTGVFGTEAFF. CDR3 nucleotides: TGTGCCAGTAGTAAAACAGGGGTATTCGGCACTGAAGCTTTCTTT.

The chain has TRBV14 and TRBJ1-2; D gene unclear. The CDR3 is made up of 16 amino acids. Germline V gene sequence: CDR1 SGHDN, CDR2 FVKESK. Trimming removed 0 bases from V and 4 bases from J, with 15 bases in between. The CDR3 loop reads CASSQDFTRFSYGYTF. The DNA of the CDR3 is TGTGCCAGCAGCCAAGATTTCACCCGGTTTAGCTATGGCTACACCTTC.

CDR3 sequence reads: CASSRSGEYQETQYF. The CDR3 region has the DNA TGCGCCAGCAGCCGATCCGGGGAGTACCAAGAGACCCAGTACTTC. The chain is built from TRBV5-1 and TRBJ2-5; D may be TRBD2 (5 bases). V lost 4 bases to trimming and J lost 0 bases, with 13 bases between them. Germline V gives CDR1 SGHRS, CDR2 YFSETQ. CDR3 size: 15 residues.

V is TRBV6-1 and J is TRBJ1-4, with a weak D call TRBD1 (5 bases). This CDR3 has 14 residues. V was cut by 4 bases and J by 6 bases, with 12 bases left in between. Germline V gene lookup returns CDR1 MNHNS and CDR2 SASEGT. In DNA, the CDR3 is TGTGCCAGCAGTGGCGGGGCGCTCGATGAAAAACTGTTTTTT. Amino acids: CASSGGALDEKLFF.

The rearrangement joins TRBV2 to TRBJ2-1, with a weak D call TRBD1 (5 bases). Between the trimmed V and J ends, which lost 4 bases and 4 bases, there was a span of 8 bases. Germline loops: CDR1 SNHLY, CDR2 FYNNEI. The CDR3 loop spans 13 amino acids. The CDR3 nucleotides are TGTGCCAGCAGTGGGGGCCTTTACAATGAGCAGTTCTTC. It translates to CASSGGLYNEQFF.

This clone was counted only a few times. Other DNA sequences in this specimen translate into the identical CDR3. The gene calls are TRBV7-3 and TRBJ1-1, with TRBD1 as a possible D gene (6 bases). Germline CDR1 reads SGHTA; CDR2 reads FQGTGA. The V gene lost 5 bases and the J gene lost 2 bases, with 9 bases spanning the gap. The CDR3 has 13 amino acids. The CDR3 loop is CASSIQGNTEAFF. DNA for the CDR3: TGTGCCAGCAGCATACAGGGAAACACTGAAGCTTTCTTT.

The genes are TRBV9 and TRBJ2-1, with D hard to call. The CDR3 consists of 14 residues. The V gene lost 4 bases and the J gene lost 0 bases, with 8 bases spanning the gap. Germline V lookup: CDR1 SGDLS, CDR2 YYNGEE. In DNA form, the CDR3 reads TGTGCCAGCAGCCGCACGAGCTCCTACAATGAGCAGTTCTTC. It encodes CASSRTSSYNEQFF.

CDR3 sequence reads: CAISDSGTGGYEQYF. In nucleotides, the CDR3 is TGTGCCATCAGTGATTCCGGGACAGGGGGCTACGAGCAGTACTTC. The chain has TRBV10-3 and TRBJ2-7; TRBD1 agrees at 11 bases. The germline gives CDR1 ENHRY, CDR2 SYGVKD. Germline trimming cut 3 bases from V and 3 bases from J; bases unmatched to any gene: 4. CDR3 length equals 15 residues.

The chain links TRBV7-9 to TRBJ2-7, with TRBD2 identical over 10 bases. Germline V lookup: CDR1 SEHNR, CDR2 FQNEAQ (reference sequence). The CDR3 covers 15 residues. After removal of 2 bases from V and 7 bases from J, the junction contained 8 bases not matched to a gene. The CDR3, as DNA: TGTGCCAGCAGCTTATGGGCTAGCGGGGGTGGAGAGCAGTACTTC. As protein: CASSLWASGGGEQYF.

The rearrangement uses TRBV29-1 and TRBJ2-7; no clear D gene. Germline V gene lookup returns CDR1 SQVTM and CDR2 ANQGSEA. This CDR3 spans 11 amino acids. V was cut by 2 bases and J by 5 bases, with 7 bases left in between. The CDR3 coding sequence is TGCAGCGTTGAAAGGAGAGACGAGCAGTACTTC. This translates into CSVERRDEQYF.

The V and J genes are TRBV11-1 and TRBJ2-7; 7 nucleotides agree with TRBD1. With 5 bases clipped from V and 3 bases from J, the junction kept 10 bases outside the gene matches. CDR1 and CDR2 from the germline V gene are SGHAT and FQDESV (reference sequence). This CDR3 contains 15 residues. This chain's CDR3 is CASSPVQGERYEQYF. In nucleotides, the CDR3 is TGTGCCAGCAGCCCCGTGCAGGGGGAACGCTACGAGCAGTACTTC. Full variable domain (missing parts from reference TRBV11-1 and TRBJ2-7): EAEVAQSPRYKITEKSQAVAFWCDPISGHATLYWYRQILGQGPELLVQFQDESVVDDSQLPKDRFSAERLKGVDSTLKIQPAELGDSAMYLCASSPVQGERYEQYFGPGTRLTVT.

This chain connects TRBV9 to TRBJ1-1; TRBD1 is a possible D gene (5 bases). CDR1 is SGDLS and CDR2 is YYNGEE in the germline V gene. The CDR3 is 13 residues long. V was trimmed by 3 bases and J by 2 bases, leaving 8 bases between them. The CDR3 loop is CASSAGPNTEAFF. CDR3 nucleotides: TGTGCCAGCAGCGCAGGGCCCAACACTGAAGCTTTCTTT.